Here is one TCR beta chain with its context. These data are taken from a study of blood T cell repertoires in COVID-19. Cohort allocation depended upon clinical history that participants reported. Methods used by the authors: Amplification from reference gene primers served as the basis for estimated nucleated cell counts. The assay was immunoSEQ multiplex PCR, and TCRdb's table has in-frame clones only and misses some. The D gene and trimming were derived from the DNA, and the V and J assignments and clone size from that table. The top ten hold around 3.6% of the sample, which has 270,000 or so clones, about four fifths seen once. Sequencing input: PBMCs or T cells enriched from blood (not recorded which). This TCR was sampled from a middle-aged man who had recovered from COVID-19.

The CDR3, as DNA: TGCAGCGCTCCTAGCGGGGGGGACAATGAGCAGTTCTTC. Translated: CSAPSGGDNEQFF. The rearrangement uses TRBV29-1 and TRBJ2-1; 12 nucleotides align to TRBD2. Germline V gives CDR1 SQVTM, CDR2 ANQGSEA. CDR3 size: 13 residues. Unmatched junction bases numbered 3, after V lost 7 bases and J lost 5 bases.